This is a list of T cell receptor beta chains from one sample in a study of a mutant IDH1 vaccine in newly diagnosed glioma. Assay used: immunoSEQ multiplex PCR; TCRdb lists only in-frame clones, some missing. The table has roughly 15,000 clones, 85% to 90% seen once; the top ten hold approximately 10%. The source material was PBMCs, sampled from a glioma patient treated with radiotherapy, temozolomide or both. The receptors stem from a woman aged 35 to 49 with glioma. Some clones in this sample may be carry-over from other donors' samples. Both conserved end residues are part of each CDR3. The D gene is left open where the match is weak. The size of a clone is reported for some rows only, either as once, few or many, or as a class for expanded clones.

clone_size	d_call	v_call	j_call	cdr3_aa	cdr3_nt
.	.	TRBV19	TRBJ1-4	CASSHLSGDREKLFF	TGTGCCAGTAGCCACCTCTCAGGGGATCGGGAAAAACTGTTTTTT
.	.	TRBV7-7	TRBJ1-3	CASSLGTGNTIYF	TGTGCTAGCAGCTTGGGGACTGGAAACACCATATATTTT
.	.	TRBV5-1	TRBJ2-1	CASSLGGDRTNEQFF	TGCGCCAGCAGCTTGGGGGGGGACAGAACCAATGAGCAGTTCTTC
.	TRBD2	TRBV18	TRBJ2-2	CASSPPISGRIAGELFF	TGTGCCAGCTCACCACCGATTAGCGGGAGGATCGCCGGGGAGCTGTTTTTT
.	TRBD2	TRBV5-1	TRBJ2-1	CASSSLTSGASNEQFF	TGCGCCAGCAGCTCCCTAACTAGCGGGGCTAGCAATGAGCAGTTCTTC
.	.	TRBV6-5	TRBJ1-1	CASSPTGENTEAFF	TGTGCCAGCAGCCCGACAGGAGAGAACACTGAAGCTTTCTTT
.	TRBD1	TRBV10-3	TRBJ2-3	CAISAGGRGDTQYF	TGTGCCATCAGTGCAGGGGGAAGGGGGGATACGCAGTATTTT
.	.	TRBV19	TRBJ1-5	CASTRGGNWEPQHF	TGTGCCAGTACACGGGGGGGAAACTGGGAGCCCCAGCATTTT
.	.	TRBV5-6	TRBJ2-3	CASSLGSSSTDTQYF	TGTGCCAGCAGCTTAGGGAGTTCTAGCACAGATACGCAGTATTTT
.	.	TRBV2	TRBJ1-3	CASSVSISGNTIYF	TGTGCCAGCAGTGTATCGATCTCTGGAAACACCATATATTTT
.	.	TRBV11-2	TRBJ2-5	CASSLERTAWAKTQYF	TGTGCCAGCAGCTTAGAAAGGACAGCTTGGGCGAAGACCCAGTACTTC
.	TRBD1	TRBV7-9	TRBJ2-1	CASIQGGDNEQFF	TGTGCCAGCATACAGGGGGGAGACAATGAGCAGTTCTTC
.	TRBD1	TRBV5-1	TRBJ1-2	CASSPRQGEYGYTF	TGCGCCAGCAGCCCAAGACAGGGCGAGTATGGCTACACCTTC
.	.	TRBV28	TRBJ1-2	CASTIRGADGYTF	TGTGCCAGCACCATTAGAGGAGCGGATGGCTACACCTTC
once	TRBD2	TRBV7-9	TRBJ2-5	CASSLGQTSGGTETQYF	TGTGCCAGCAGCTTAGGTCAGACTAGCGGGGGTACCGAGACCCAGTACTTC
.	.	TRBV5-6	TRBJ2-3	CASSHASTDTQYF	TGTGCCAGCAGCCACGCTAGCACAGATACGCAGTATTTT
.	.	TRBV9	TRBJ2-2	CASKGDLTGELFF	TGTGCCAGCAAGGGGGATCTCACCGGGGAGCTGTTTTTT
.	.	TRBV6-1	TRBJ1-2	CASNTGQNYGYTF	TGTGCCAGCAACACAGGACAGAACTATGGCTACACCTTC
.	TRBD1	TRBV15	TRBJ2-7	CATSGPGQGYEQYF	TGTGCCACCAGCGGCCCGGGACAGGGTTACGAGCAGTACTTC
.	.	TRBV27	TRBJ1-1	CASSSLPVPTRTEAFF	TGTGCCAGCAGTAGTTTACCCGTTCCCACGAGGACTGAAGCTTTCTTT
.	.	TRBV6-6	TRBJ2-1	CASSYQDTYNEQFF	TGTGCCAGCAGTTATCAGGACACATACAATGAGCAGTTCTTC
.	.	TRBV28	TRBJ2-7	CASSHGWEQYF	TGTGCCAGCAGTCACGGTTGGGAGCAGTACTTC